Shown below are 22 T cell receptor beta chains from a single sample sequenced in a study of blood T cell repertoires in COVID-19 (dated by TCRdb to the early 2020s). Library preparation used the immunoSEQ multiplex PCR assay. Held by TCRdb, this immuneACCESS table contains in-frame sequences only and omits some clones. Under half of the omission traces to an unresolved V gene where checked; the cause of the rest is unknown. The sample has 150,000 to 200,000 clones on record, more than 75% of them singletons. The ten largest clones represent approximately 5.5% of the sample. The source material was peripheral blood. The receptors come from a man between 35 and 55 years old with active or convalescent COVID-19.

The genes are TRBV6-5 and TRBJ2-3; 8 positions agree with TRBD2. From germline, CDR1 is MNHEY and CDR2 SVGAGI. This CDR3 region has 14 residues. Losses at the gene ends were 5 bases for V and 1 base for J; bases not matched to a gene: 2. CDR3 protein: CASSTRGGTDTQYF. CDR3 coding DNA: TGTGCCAGCAGTACGCGGGGGGGCACAGATACGCAGTATTTT.

This clone has more than one count but fewer than ten. The genes are TRBV5-6 and TRBJ1-6, with TRBD1 identical over 9 bases. The CDR3 is 15 amino acids. Germline V gene sequence: CDR1 SGHDT, CDR2 YYEEEE. Trimming cost V 3 bases and J 6 bases; bases outside gene matches: 4. The CDR3 DNA follows: TGTGCCAGCAGCTGGACAGGGGTCCTTAATTCACCCCTCCACTTT. Translated: CASSWTGVLNSPLHF.

This chain connects TRBV6-5 to TRBJ1-1; possibly TRBD1 for D (5 bases). Germline V gives CDR1 MNHEY, CDR2 SVGAGI. The V and J ends lost 6 bases and 3 bases respectively, with 17 bases between them. The CDR3 is 15 amino acids. CDR3 bases: TGTGCCAGCAGCAGGGAAGGGAAAGGGTACACTGAAGCTTTCTTT. Its protein product is CASSREGKGYTEAFF.

The chain employs TRBV7-9 and TRBJ1-2; D unresolved. The germline V gene encodes CDR1 SEHNR and CDR2 FQNEAQ (reference sequence). The CDR3 sequence is 13 residues long. Trimming removed 6 bases from V and 8 bases from J, with 16 bases in between. Written as DNA, the CDR3 is TGTGCCAGCAGGGCAGAGGCAGAAGGAGGCTACACCTTC. Its protein product is CASRAEAEGGYTF.

The chain couples TRBV2 to TRBJ1-6; 9 nucleotides line up with TRBD1. The length of the CDR3 is 15 residues. Germline V gene sequence: CDR1 SNHLY, CDR2 FYNNEI. V shed 6 bases, J shed 9 bases, and the junction held 9 bases outside the gene matches. This CDR3 is CASRRQGVDSSPLHF. CDR3 bases: TGTGCCAGCAGGAGACAGGGGGTTGATAGTTCACCCCTCCACTTT.

The chain joins TRBV3-1 (or the pseudogene TRBV3-2) to TRBJ2-7; D unclear. Germline V gives CDR1 LGHDT, CDR2 YNNKEL (reference sequence). The CDR3 totals 12 residues. The germline V and J ends were trimmed by 0 bases and 6 bases, with 6 bases remaining between them. The CDR3, as DNA: TGTGCCAGCAGCCAAGATGTCCTCGAGCAGTACTTC. It translates to CASSQDVLEQYF.

This chain connects TRBV5-6 to TRBJ1-1, with 8 bases that match TRBD1. Germline assignment: CDR1 SGHDT and CDR2 YYEEEE. Losses at the gene ends were 4 bases for V and 4 bases for J; bases not matched to a gene: 15. The length of the CDR3 is 17 residues. CDR3 sequence: CASSPDRGRRVGTEAFF. DNA for the CDR3: TGTGCCAGCAGCCCCGACAGGGGACGGAGGGTGGGCACTGAAGCTTTCTTT.

The V call is TRBV27, the J call TRBJ2-7; tentatively, D is TRBD1 (6 bases). Germline V CDR1 and CDR2: MNHEY, SMNVEV (reference sequence). CDR3 length: 9 residues. The CDR3 protein is CAAGVEQYF. The CDR3 region has the DNA TGTGCAGCAGGGGTCGAGCAGTACTTC.

This chain connects TRBV5-1 to TRBJ2-2, with 9 bases aligning to TRBD2. The V and J ends lost 2 bases and 5 bases, in that order; junction bases with no gene match: 16. CDR1 is SGHRS, CDR2 YFSETQ, per germline. The CDR3 extends over 19 amino acids. CDR3 region: CASSFSAQSGGRVTGELFF. The CDR3, as DNA: TGCGCCAGCAGCTTTTCAGCGCAGTCGGGCGGGAGGGTGACCGGGGAGCTGTTTTTT.

The rearrangement uses TRBV28 and TRBJ1-5, with D perhaps matching TRBD1 (6 bases). Trimming shortened V by 7 bases and J by 5 bases, and 9 bases separated the two germline ends. The CDR3 consists of 12 residues. Germline V lookup: CDR1 MDHEN, CDR2 SYDVKM. CDR3 sequence reads: CASITGYQPQHF. The DNA of the CDR3 is TGTGCCAGCATAACAGGGTATCAGCCCCAGCATTTT.

This rearrangement joins TRBV5-6 to TRBJ1-5, with a tentative D call TRBD1 (5 bases). The CDR3 runs 16 residues. V gave up 1 base and J gave up 1 base, with 12 bases separating them. From germline, CDR1 is SGHDT and CDR2 YYEEEE. For the CDR3, the DNA is TGTGCCAGCAGCTTGTTCGGGACTACAAGCAATCAGCCCCAGCATTTT. Translating gives CASSLFGTTSNQPQHF.

The chain has TRBV30 and TRBJ2-7, with unresolved D. The V and J ends lost 3 bases and 5 bases respectively, with 8 bases between them. This CDR3 contains 11 residues. In germline, CDR1 is GTSNPN, CDR2 SVGIG (reference sequence). The CDR3 spells CAWSPRDEQYF. The CDR3 nucleotides are TGTGCCTGGAGCCCTCGAGACGAGCAGTACTTC.

The V call is TRBV27, the J call TRBJ1-5; D unclear. V lost 3 bases and J 1 base, leaving 7 bases between the germline ends. There are 14 residues in the CDR3. CDR1 and CDR2 (germline): MNHEY, SMNVEV (reference sequence). The CDR3 DNA sequence: TGTGCCAGCAGTTTGAGGCAGAGCAATCAGCCCCAGCATTTT. This gives the protein CASSLRQSNQPQHF.

The V call is TRBV19, the J call TRBJ1-5; D unclear. The CDR3 is made up of 15 amino acids. V was trimmed by 1 base and J by 0 bases, leaving 7 bases between them. CDR1 and CDR2 from the germline V gene are LNHDA and SQIVND (reference sequence). The CDR3 sequence is CASSIAVNSNQPQHF. DNA of the CDR3: TGTGCCAGTAGTATAGCAGTTAATAGCAATCAGCCCCAGCATTTT.

This clone was detected once. CDR3 residues: CASRTGIYEQYF. The CDR3 nucleotides are TGTGCCAGCAGGACAGGTATCTACGAGCAGTACTTC. This rearrangement joins TRBV6-5 to TRBJ2-7; a weak D match, TRBD1 (6 bases). The V end was cut by 6 bases, the J end by 3 bases, with 9 bases between. CDR1 is MNHEY and CDR2 is SVGAGI in the germline V gene. The CDR3 has 12 amino acids.

The chain combines TRBV5-6 with TRBJ1-3; no clear D. The CDR3 is 16 residues long. Germline V CDR1 and CDR2: SGHDT, YYEEEE. The V and J ends lost 0 bases and 0 bases respectively, with 10 bases between them. The CDR3 loop is CASSLDRRISGNTIYF. CDR3 DNA sequence: TGTGCCAGCAGCTTGGATCGCAGGATCTCTGGAAACACCATATATTTT.

The V and J genes are TRBV2 and TRBJ1-6; 9 bases map to TRBD1. V dropped 5 bases and J dropped 5; count of bases not matched to a gene: 4. Germline V CDR1 and CDR2: SNHLY, FYNNEI. This CDR3 has 15 amino acids. CDR3 residues: CASSLRQGDNSPLHF. CDR3 DNA: TGTGCCAGCAGTTTACGACAGGGGGATAATTCACCCCTCCACTTT. Based on the CDR3 plus reference TRBV2 and TRBJ1-6, the full variable domain is EPEVTQTPSHQVTQMGQEVILRCVPISNHLYFYWYRQILGQKVEFLVSFYNNEISEKSEIFDDQFSVERPDGSNFTLKIRSTKLEDSAMYFCASSLRQGDNSPLHFGNGTRLTVT.

The genes are TRBV12-3 or TRBV12-4 and TRBJ1-1; 10 bases line up with TRBD1. Germline trimming cut 5 bases from V and 7 bases from J; bases unmatched to any gene: 1. The CDR3 covers 12 residues. In DNA, the CDR3 is TGTGCCAGCAGTGGGGACAGGGGTGAAGCTTTCTTT. Protein sequence: CASSGDRGEAFF.

V usage is TRBV7-2 and J usage is TRBJ2-7; TRBD1 is a possible D gene (6 bases). CDR3 length equals 12 residues. Between the trimmed V and J ends, which lost 3 bases and 7 bases, there was a span of 10 bases. Germline-derived CDR1 and CDR2 are SGHTA and FQGNSA. CDR3 DNA sequence: TGTGCCAGCAGCTTTAACAGGGAGGAGCAGTACTTC. Translated: CASSFNREEQYF.

This clone was picked up a small number of times. The rearrangement uses TRBV7-2 and TRBJ1-2; D ambiguous. Germline CDR1 reads SGHTA; CDR2 reads FQGNSA. This CDR3 comprises 13 residues. Trimming took 5 bases from V and 4 from J, leaving 11 bases between them. The CDR3 is CASSDRDTYGYTF. The CDR3 DNA follows: TGTGCCAGCAGCGACCGGGATACCTATGGCTACACCTTC. Full variable domain (outside the CDR3, taken from reference TRBV7-2 and TRBJ1-2): GAGVSQSPSNKVTEKGKDVELRCDPISGHTALYWYRQSLGQGLEFLIYFQGNSAPDKSGLPSDRFSAERTGGSVSTLTIQRTQQEDSAVYLCASSDRDTYGYTFGSGTRLTVV.

The chain has TRBV14 and TRBJ1-6; no clear D. CDR3 length: 15 residues. Between the trimmed V and J ends, which lost 3 bases and 10 bases, there was a span of 16 bases. In germline, CDR1 is SGHDN, CDR2 FVKESK. The CDR3 nucleotides read TGTGCCAGCAGCCACTCTGGCAGGTTACTCTCACCCCTCCACTTT. It encodes CASSHSGRLLSPLHF. The entire variable domain, with the rest obtained from reference TRBV14 and TRBJ1-6, is as follows: EAGVTQFPSHSVIEKGQTVTLRCDPISGHDNLYWYRRVMGKEIKFLLHFVKESKQDESGMPNNRFLAERTGGTYSTLKVQPAELEDSGVYFCASSHSGRLLSPLHFGNGTRLTVT.

This rearrangement joins TRBV27 to TRBJ2-7, with a tentative D call TRBD2 (6 bases). The V end lost 8 bases, the J end lost 4 bases, and 12 bases lay between the germline ends. This CDR3 comprises 12 residues. Germline-derived CDR1 and CDR2 are MNHEY and SMNVEV (reference sequence). The CDR3 is CASGGQVYEQYF. The DNA of the CDR3 is TGTGCCAGCGGAGGGCAAGTATACGAGCAGTACTTC.